The 26 T cell receptor beta chains below come from one sample, sequenced in a study of blood T cell repertoires in COVID-19. Using immunoSEQ multiplex PCR, the repertoire was profiled, and TCRdb retains in-frame clones only, with some absent. The table shows 150,000 to 200,000 clones, with roughly 83% occurring only once. Sequenced input: PBMCs or T cells enriched from blood (not recorded which). The receptor source for this set is a woman in her sixties or seventies who had recovered from COVID-19.

The chain uses TRBV3-1 (or the pseudogene TRBV3-2) and TRBJ1-1, with 7 bases fitting TRBD1. After removal of 7 bases from V and 7 bases from J, the junction contained 9 bases not matched to a gene. CDR3 size: 13 residues. Germline V CDR1 and CDR2: LGHDT, YNNKEL (reference sequence). The CDR3 DNA follows: TGTGCCAGCACCCGAGGGGCAGGGGGTGAAGCTTTCTTT. It specifies CASTRGAGGEAFF.

The genes are TRBV30 and TRBJ1-4; D is unclear. The V gene lost 0 bases and the J gene lost 2 bases, with 7 bases spanning the gap. The CDR3 contains 14 residues. Germline V gene data show CDR1 as GTSNPN and CDR2 as SVGIG (reference sequence). For the CDR3, the DNA is TGTGCCTGGAGTGTGTCATCCACTAATGAAAAACTGTTTTTT. Translation gives CAWSVSSTNEKLFF.

The sample holds a few counts of this clone. The chain combines TRBV10-2 with TRBJ2-7; TRBD2 matches at 9 bases. Trimming took 7 bases from V and 2 from J; bases not matched to a gene: 6. CDR1 WSHSY and CDR2 SAAADI come from the germline V gene. This CDR3 contains 14 residues. In DNA, the CDR3 is TGCGCCAGCAAGTTGTCTAGCGGGACCTACGAGCAGTACTTC. It encodes CASKLSSGTYEQYF.

The chain combines TRBV12-3 or TRBV12-4 with TRBJ1-1, with D maybe TRBD1 (5 bases). The CDR3 is 12 amino acids. Trimming shortened V by 6 bases and J by 11 bases, and 16 bases separated the two germline ends. CDR3 region: CASSQSGGAAFF. The CDR3 DNA reads TGTGCCAGCAGCCAAAGTGGAGGGGCGGCTTTCTTT.

This chain uses TRBV7-8 with TRBJ1-1; D is unresolved. Trimming removed 3 bases from V and 0 bases from J, with 5 bases in between. The CDR3 consists of 13 residues. Germline V CDR1 and CDR2: SGHVS, FQNEAQ. In nucleotides, the CDR3 is TGTGCCAGCAGCTTGACATTGAACACTGAAGCTTTCTTT. It is translated as CASSLTLNTEAFF.

V gene TRBV12-3 or TRBV12-4 combines with J gene TRBJ2-5; no definite D call. Trimming left V 3 bases short and J 3 bases short, with 8 bases between. This CDR3 has 13 amino acids. CDR3 loop: CASSLNGEETQYF. The CDR3 region has the DNA TGTGCCAGCAGTTTGAACGGAGAAGAGACCCAGTACTTC.

This chain connects TRBV4-2 to TRBJ1-1, with TRBD1 identical over 7 bases. Germline assignment: CDR1 LGHNA and CDR2 YNFKEQ. Trimming at V came to 2 bases and at J to 8 bases, leaving 11 bases not matched to a gene. CDR3 size: 15 residues. CDR3 sequence reads: CASSQPQGGALEAFF. The CDR3 nucleotides are TGTGCCAGCAGCCAACCCCAGGGGGGCGCCCTGGAAGCTTTCTTT.

V usage is TRBV11-2 and J usage is TRBJ2-1, with 7 bases matching TRBD2. Germline CDR1 is SGHAT and CDR2 is FQNNGV. The CDR3 runs to 15 residues. V lost 4 bases, J lost 0 bases, and 3 bases stayed unmatched. The CDR3 sequence: CASSSLAVSYNEQFF. The CDR3 nucleotides read TGTGCCAGCAGCTCTCTAGCGGTCTCCTACAATGAGCAGTTCTTC.

Only a few counts were recorded for this clone. The chain is built from TRBV7-9 and TRBJ2-5, with D possibly matching TRBD2 (5 bases). Per germline, CDR1 SEHNR and CDR2 FQNEAQ (reference sequence). This CDR3 has 14 residues. Deletions cut 5 bases from V and 1 base from J, with 11 bases between. CDR3 protein: CASSRGWRQETQYF. The CDR3, as DNA: TGTGCCAGCAGCCGCGGGTGGCGCCAAGAGACCCAGTACTTC. Together with reference TRBV7-9 and TRBJ2-5, the CDR3 gives the full variable domain: DTGVSQNPRHKITKRGQNVTFRCDPISEHNRLYWYRQTLGQGPEFLTYFQNEAQLEKSRLLSDRFSAERPKGSFSTLEIQRTEQGDSAMYLCASSRGWRQETQYFGPGTRLLVL.

This clone was detected once. The J gene is TRBJ1-2, the V gene TRBV10-3; TRBD1 matches at 7 bases. The CDR3 is made up of 14 amino acids. Germline CDR1 ENHRY, CDR2 SYGVKD. With 9 bases clipped from V and 0 bases from J, the junction kept 7 bases outside the gene matches. CDR3 sequence reads: CAINPTGTNYGYTF. The CDR3 DNA reads TGTGCCATTAACCCGACAGGGACTAACTATGGCTACACCTTC.

The chain recombines TRBV3-1 (or the pseudogene TRBV3-2) with TRBJ2-3, with 13 nucleotides matching TRBD2. The CDR3 runs 14 residues. Germline loops: CDR1 LGHDT, CDR2 YNNKEL (reference sequence). J was trimmed by 9 bases and V by 8 bases; bases with no gene match: 8. The CDR3 sequence: CASGPGLAGITQYF. The CDR3 nucleotides are TGTGCCAGCGGTCCGGGACTAGCGGGAATCACGCAGTATTTT.

There are a few counts of this clone. The rearrangement joins TRBV2 to TRBJ2-7; 7 bases line up with TRBD1. The V gene end was trimmed by 6 bases and the J gene end by 5 bases; junction bases not matched to a gene: 7. Germline lookup yields CDR1 SNHLY and CDR2 FYNNEI. The CDR3 has 13 residues. DNA of the CDR3: TGTGCCAGCAGGGTGACAGGGTATGACGAGCAGTACTTC. Translated, it gives CASRVTGYDEQYF.

This chain links TRBV27 with TRBJ2-1, with 7 bases fitting TRBD1. Trimming took 6 bases from V and 9 from J; bases not matched to a gene: 23. The CDR3 length is 18 residues. Germline lookup yields CDR1 MNHEY and CDR2 SMNVEV (reference sequence). The CDR3: CASRYFPTGRSLTGEQFF. The CDR3 DNA follows: TGTGCCAGCAGATACTTCCCGACAGGGAGATCCCTTACCGGTGAGCAGTTCTTC.

The chain joins TRBV5-6 to TRBJ2-2; D ambiguous. CDR3 length: 12 residues. V lost 2 bases and J lost 5, with 4 bases in between. CDR1 is SGHDT, CDR2 YYEEEE, per germline. The CDR3 here is CASSFSTGELFF. CDR3 nucleotides: TGTGCCAGCAGCTTTTCTACCGGGGAGCTGTTTTTT. Drawing the rest from reference TRBV5-6 and TRBJ2-2, the complete variable domain is DAGVTQSPTHLIKTRGQQVTLRCSPKSGHDTVSWYQQALGQGPQFIFQYYEEEERQRGNFPDRFSGHQFPNYSSELNVNALLLGDSALYLCASSFSTGELFFGEGSRLTVL.

In this sample, this clone turned up a few times. The genes are TRBV12-3 or TRBV12-4 and TRBJ1-6; 7 bases fit TRBD1. The CDR3 has 13 residues. V shed 6 bases, J shed 13 bases, and the junction held 9 bases outside the gene matches. DNA of the CDR3: TGTGCCAGCAGCGGGACAGCCGGTTTGCCCCTCCACTTT. Amino acid sequence: CASSGTAGLPLHF.

The chain links TRBV28 to TRBJ2-1; TRBD2 matches at 10 bases. This CDR3 has 16 residues. Losses at the gene ends were 5 bases for V and 5 bases for J; bases not matched to a gene: 9. Germline CDR1 reads MDHEN; CDR2 reads SYDVKM. The CDR3 nucleotides read TGTGCCAGCAGTCGGACTAGCGGAAACCGAAACAATGAGCAGTTCTTC. Translation gives CASSRTSGNRNNEQFF.

The table lists this clone with a few counts. The V gene is TRBV7-2, the J gene TRBJ2-7; perhaps TRBD1 as D (6 bases). Germline assignment: CDR1 SGHTA and CDR2 FQGNSA. Trimming took 3 bases from V and 3 from J, leaving 15 bases between them. CDR3 length equals 15 residues. The CDR3 sequence: CASSLGAGKNYEQYF. For the CDR3, the DNA is TGTGCCAGCAGCTTGGGGGCCGGGAAAAACTACGAGCAGTACTTC.

The rearrangement joins TRBV5-1 to TRBJ1-6, with 7 bases aligning to TRBD1. Germline loops: CDR1 SGHRS, CDR2 YFSETQ. CDR3 size: 18 residues. Germline trimming cut 2 bases from V and 7 bases from J; bases unmatched to any gene: 15. In DNA form, the CDR3 reads TGCGCCAGCAGCTTCGACACGCAGGGGGTACTTACGAATTCACCCCTCCACTTT. Translation: CASSFDTQGVLTNSPLHF. The whole variable domain, filled in from reference TRBV5-1 and TRBJ1-6, reads KAGVTQTPRYLIKTRGQQVTLSCSPISGHRSVSWYQQTPGQGLQFLFEYFSETQRNKGNFPGRFSGRQFSNSRSEMNVSTLELGDSALYLCASSFDTQGVLTNSPLHFGNGTRLTVT.

The sample holds a few counts of this clone. This chain uses TRBV19 with TRBJ2-5; 12 nucleotides line up with TRBD2. With V trimmed by 6 bases and J by 1 base, 3 bases remained unmatched. There are 15 residues in the CDR3. Germline V gene data show CDR1 as LNHDA and CDR2 as SQIVND (reference sequence). The chain's CDR3 is CASSRTSGAQETQYF. The CDR3 DNA reads as TGTGCCAGTAGCCGGACTAGCGGGGCCCAAGAGACCCAGTACTTC.

The chain uses TRBV7-2 and TRBJ1-1, with 7 positions matching TRBD1. After removal of 4 bases from V and 2 bases from J, the junction contained 4 bases not matched to a gene. Germline lookup yields CDR1 SGHTA and CDR2 FQGNSA. The CDR3 spans 14 residues. The CDR3 loop reads CASSSNRGNTEAFF. The DNA of the CDR3 is TGTGCCAGCAGCTCAAACAGGGGTAACACTGAAGCTTTCTTT.

CDR3: CASRPRFDSPLHF. CDR3 nucleotides: TGTGCCAGCAGGCCCCGGTTTGATTCACCCCTCCACTTT. V usage is TRBV28 and J usage is TRBJ1-6, with D unclear. The CDR3 runs 13 residues. V was cut by 6 bases and J by 8 bases, with 11 bases left in between. The germline V gene has CDR1 MDHEN and CDR2 SYDVKM.

The chain combines TRBV5-1 with TRBJ1-1; perhaps TRBD1 as D (5 bases). Germline CDR1 SGHRS, CDR2 YFSETQ. V lost 0 bases and J 3 bases, leaving 9 bases between the germline ends. CDR3 length: 14 amino acids. In nucleotides, the CDR3 is TGCGCCAGCAGCTTGGGCCCACAGGACACTGAAGCTTTCTTT. Its translation is CASSLGPQDTEAFF.

The CDR3 sequence is CAWWRGRLSSGANVLTF. DNA of the CDR3: TGTGCCTGGTGGAGGGGGCGGCTCAGCTCTGGGGCCAACGTCCTGACTTTC. The genes are TRBV30 and TRBJ2-6, with D possibly being TRBD1 (7 bases). The V end lost 5 bases, the J end lost 0 bases, and 17 bases lay between the germline ends. CDR1 GTSNPN and CDR2 SVGIG come from the germline V gene (reference sequence). This CDR3 spans 17 amino acids. The full variable domain, completed using reference TRBV30 and TRBJ2-6, is SQTIHQWPATLVQPVGSPLSLECTVEGTSNPNLYWYRQAAGRGLQLLFYSVGIGQISSEVPQNLSASRPQDRQFILSSKKLLLSDSGFYLCAWWRGRLSSGANVLTFGAGSRLTVL.

This clone has just one count. The chain employs TRBV24-1 and TRBJ1-4; TRBD1 matches 8 bases. The CDR3 runs to 15 residues. Germline V gene data show CDR1 as KGHDR and CDR2 as SFDVKD. V lost 5 bases and J lost 8; bases outside the gene matches: 9. For the CDR3, the DNA is TGTGCCACCAGTGGGCAGGGGGCACGGGGGGAAAAACTGTTTTTT. Protein: CATSGQGARGEKLFF.

The V gene is TRBV4-2, the J gene TRBJ2-3; 8 bases map to TRBD2. This CDR3 spans 14 amino acids. With V trimmed by 4 bases and J by 1 base, 1 base remained unmatched. Germline assignment: CDR1 LGHNA and CDR2 YNFKEQ. CDR3 nucleotide sequence: TGTGCCAGCAGCCTCGGGGGGGGCACAGATACGCAGTATTTT. It is translated as CASSLGGGTDTQYF.

The chain has TRBV3-1 (or the pseudogene TRBV3-2) and TRBJ1-2; TRBD1 aligns across 7 bases. Per the germline V gene, CDR1 is LGHDT and CDR2 is YNNKEL (reference sequence). V lost 1 base and J lost 4; bases outside the gene matches: 6. The CDR3 runs to 15 residues. CDR3 bases: TGTGCCAGCAGCCAAGGAACAGGGGAAATCTATGGCTACACCTTC. It encodes CASSQGTGEIYGYTF.